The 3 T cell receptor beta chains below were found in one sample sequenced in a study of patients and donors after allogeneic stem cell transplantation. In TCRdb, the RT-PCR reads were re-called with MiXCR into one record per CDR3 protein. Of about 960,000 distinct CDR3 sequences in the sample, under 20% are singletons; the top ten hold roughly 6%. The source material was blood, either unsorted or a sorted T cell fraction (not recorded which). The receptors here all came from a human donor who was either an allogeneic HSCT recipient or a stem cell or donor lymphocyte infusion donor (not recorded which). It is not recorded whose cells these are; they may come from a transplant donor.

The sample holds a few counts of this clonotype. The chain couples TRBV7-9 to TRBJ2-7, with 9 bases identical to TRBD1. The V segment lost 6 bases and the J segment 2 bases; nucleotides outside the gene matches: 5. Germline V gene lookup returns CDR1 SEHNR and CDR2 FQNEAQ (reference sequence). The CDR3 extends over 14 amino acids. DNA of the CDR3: TGTGCCAGCAGTTGGGACAGGGTCGCCTACGAGCAGTACTTC. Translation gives CASSWDRVAYEQYF.

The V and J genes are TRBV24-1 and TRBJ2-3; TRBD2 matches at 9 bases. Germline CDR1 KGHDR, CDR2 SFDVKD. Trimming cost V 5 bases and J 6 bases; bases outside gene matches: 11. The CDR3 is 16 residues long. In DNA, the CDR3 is TGTGCCACCAGTGGGACGGGGACTAGCTGGGTGGATACGCAGTATTTT. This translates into CATSGTGTSWVDTQYF.

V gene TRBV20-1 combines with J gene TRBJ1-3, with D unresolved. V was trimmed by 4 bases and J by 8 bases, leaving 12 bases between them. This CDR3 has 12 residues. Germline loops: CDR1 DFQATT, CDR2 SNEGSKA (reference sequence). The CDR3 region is CSATFLADTIYF. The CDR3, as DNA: TGCAGTGCTACCTTCCTCGCGGACACCATATATTTT.